These T cell receptor beta chains were read from a single sample in a study of T cell responses to AZD1222 COVID-19 vaccine. Using immunoSEQ multiplex PCR, the repertoire was profiled, and TCRdb retains in-frame clones only, with some absent. Of more than 150,000 clones in the sample, over 80% were seen once. This specimen consisted of peripheral blood, obtained on day 0 of AZD1222 vaccination. These TCRs come from an adult in good health. CDR3s include the opening cysteine and the closing phenylalanine or tryptophan. D genes are given only for firm matches. The size entry is marked missing in some rows and otherwise reads once, few, many or a size class.

d_call,v_call,j_call,clone_size,cdr3_aa,cdr3_nt
-,TRBV5-4,TRBJ1-6,-,CATTAARGGQSPLHF,TGTGCCACCACTGCCGCAAGGGGGGGACAATCACCCCTCCACTTT
TRBD1,TRBV6-5,TRBJ1-2,-,CASSWDRGPTSYGYTF,TGTGCCAGCAGTTGGGACAGGGGGCCCACATCCTATGGCTACACCTTC
-,TRBV19,TRBJ2-7,-,CASTSPDIPYEQYF,TGTGCCAGTACAAGCCCTGACATTCCCTACGAGCAGTACTTC
TRBD1,TRBV9,TRBJ1-6,-,CASSEGALPNSPLHF,TGTGCCAGCAGCGAGGGGGCCCTACCAAATTCACCCCTCCACTTT
-,TRBV24-1,TRBJ2-5,-,CATSDLGQPGALETQYF,TGTGCCACCAGTGATTTGGGCCAGCCCGGGGCTCTGGAGACCCAGTACTTC
-,TRBV19,TRBJ2-1,-,CASTGRYNEQFF,TGTGCCAGTACAGGGAGATACAATGAGCAGTTCTTC
TRBD2,TRBV6-5,TRBJ2-7,-,CASSSSGSAPYEQYF,TGTGCCAGCAGTAGTAGCGGGAGTGCACCCTACGAGCAGTACTTC
-,TRBV10-3,TRBJ1-1,-,CAIRNRAHLNTEAFF,TGTGCCATCAGGAACCGAGCGCACCTGAACACTGAAGCTTTCTTT
TRBD2,TRBV9,TRBJ2-3,-,CASSVGPGLADKQYF,TGTGCCAGCAGCGTAGGGCCGGGACTAGCCGACAAGCAGTATTTT
-,TRBV7-2,TRBJ2-3,-,CASSLIPPGDTQYF,TGTGCCAGCAGCTTAATCCCTCCTGGCGATACGCAGTATTTT
TRBD1,TRBV6-6,TRBJ2-5,-,CASSFRGQETQYF,TGTGCCAGCAGTTTCAGGGGGCAAGAGACCCAGTACTTC
TRBD1,TRBV2,TRBJ1-3,-,CASSEQGTDSGNTIYF,TGTGCCAGCAGCGAACAAGGGACAGACTCTGGAAACACCATATATTTT
-,TRBV12-3/TRBV12-4,TRBJ2-7,once,CASSFGVSYEQYF,TGTGCCAGCAGTTTTGGAGTCTCCTACGAGCAGTACTTC
-,TRBV7-2,TRBJ1-2,once,CASSLDPQGGGYTF,TGTGCCAGCAGCTTAGATCCACAGGGCGGTGGCTACACCTTC
-,TRBV4-3,TRBJ1-2,-,CASRPGLYSNYGYTF,TGCGCCAGCAGGCCGGGGCTCTACTCTAACTATGGCTACACCTTC
-,TRBV27,TRBJ1-6,-,CASSLRPANNSPLHF,TGTGCCAGCAGTTTACGGCCAGCTAATAATTCACCCCTCCACTTT
-,TRBV28,TRBJ1-4,-,CASSSDTEYEKLFF,TGTGCCAGCAGTTCCGACACAGAGTATGAAAAACTGTTTTTT
-,TRBV6-1,TRBJ1-5,-,CASSELVEPQHF,TGTGCCAGCAGTGAACTCGTGGAGCCCCAGCATTTT
-,TRBV5-1,TRBJ1-2,-,CASSREPNYGYTF,TGCGCCAGCAGCCGGGAACCTAACTATGGCTACACCTTC
TRBD1,TRBV4-2,TRBJ1-6,once,CASSQGTGGHSPLHF,TGTGCCAGCAGCCAAGGGACAGGGGGGCATTCACCCCTCCACTTT
-,TRBV7-6,TRBJ1-5,-,CASSSDTGINQPQHF,TGTGCCAGCAGTTCAGATACCGGGATTAATCAGCCCCAGCATTTT
TRBD2,TRBV27,TRBJ2-3,-,CASSAQTSGSLDTQYF,TGTGCCAGCAGTGCCCAGACTAGCGGGAGCTTAGATACGCAGTATTTT
-,TRBV5-1,TRBJ1-2,-,CASSPENYGYTF,TGCGCCAGCAGCCCGGAGAACTATGGCTACACCTTC
-,TRBV7-2,TRBJ1-3,-,CASSLLGYSGNTIYF,TGTGCCAGCAGCTTATTGGGTTACTCTGGAAACACCATATATTTT
TRBD1,TRBV2,TRBJ1-6,-,CASSTLTGKGNSPLHF,TGTGCCAGCAGTACATTGACAGGGAAGGGCAATTCACCCCTCCACTTT
TRBD2,TRBV4-2,TRBJ2-5,-,CASSQAVTSGGQETQYF,TGTGCCAGCAGCCAAGCCGTGACGAGCGGGGGCCAAGAGACCCAGTACTTC
-,TRBV30,TRBJ1-5,-,CAWSKGPHQPQHF,TGTGCCTGGAGTAAGGGGCCGCATCAGCCCCAGCATTTT
-,TRBV5-1,TRBJ2-2,-,CASSPRTAQGTGELFF,TGCGCCAGCAGCCCCCGGACAGCCCAGGGGACCGGGGAGCTGTTTTTT
TRBD2,TRBV6-2/TRBV6-3,TRBJ2-7,-,CASSYGLAGGGEQYF,TGTGCCAGCAGTTACGGCCTAGCGGGAGGGGGCGAGCAGTACTTC
-,TRBV5-1,TRBJ1-2,-,CASHDGNYGYTF,TGCGCCAGCCACGACGGAAACTATGGCTACACCTTC
TRBD1,TRBV15,TRBJ2-3,-,CATSVQGARDTQYF,TGTGCCACCAGCGTACAGGGGGCTCGAGATACGCAGTATTTT
TRBD1,TRBV7-8,TRBJ1-1,-,CASRNPGQVTNTEAFF,TGTGCCAGCAGAAACCCGGGACAGGTTACAAACACTGAAGCTTTCTTT
TRBD1,TRBV29-1,TRBJ2-5,-,CSVAGQGHETQYF,TGCAGCGTGGCTGGACAGGGGCATGAGACCCAGTACTTC
-,TRBV30,TRBJ1-5,-,CAWSTGGNQPQHF,TGTGCCTGGAGCACGGGGGGAAATCAGCCCCAGCATTTT
-,TRBV5-1,TRBJ2-1,-,CASSSGTTHHEQFF,TGCGCCAGCAGCTCTGGGACGACGCACCATGAGCAGTTCTTC
TRBD1,TRBV7-8,TRBJ1-3,-,CASSLGTGSYGNTIYF,TGTGCCAGCAGCTTAGGGACAGGGAGCTACGGAAACACCATATATTTT
TRBD1,TRBV25-1,TRBJ1-1,-,CASSDTGGREAFF,TGTGCCAGCAGTGATACAGGGGGACGAGAAGCTTTCTTT
-,TRBV6-6,TRBJ1-6,-,CASSYSDYNSPLHF,TGTGCCAGCAGTTACTCGGATTATAATTCACCCCTCCACTTT
TRBD1,TRBV7-9,TRBJ2-3,once,CASIGGIGTDTQYF,TGTGCCAGCATAGGGGGCATAGGCACAGATACGCAGTATTTT
-,TRBV20-1,TRBJ1-2,-,CSARDPPGYTF,TGCAGTGCTAGAGACCCGCCGGGCTACACCTTC
TRBD2,TRBV30,TRBJ2-2,-,CASSGTSLSGELFF,TGTGCCTCCTCCGGGACTAGCCTTTCCGGGGAGCTGTTTTTT
TRBD1,TRBV2,TRBJ2-6,-,CASSVQGSGANVLTF,TGTGCCAGCAGCGTACAGGGGAGTGGGGCCAACGTCCTGACTTTC
TRBD2,TRBV6-1,TRBJ2-7,-,CASSPLGRDEQYF,TGTGCCAGCAGCCCGCTCGGGAGGGACGAGCAGTACTTC
-,TRBV7-9,TRBJ1-6,many,CASSLEGVGNSPLHF,TGTGCCAGCAGCTTAGAAGGGGTGGGTAATTCACCCCTCCACTTT
TRBD1,TRBV28,TRBJ1-6,-,CASSPSQGATNSPLHF,TGTGCCAGCAGCCCCTCTCAGGGGGCCACCAATTCACCCCTCCACTTT
-,TRBV4-2,TRBJ1-4,-,CASSRQDGTTNEKLFF,TGTGCCAGCAGCCGACAGGACGGCACAACTAATGAAAAACTGTTTTTT
-,TRBV2,TRBJ1-6,-,CASTGEVNSPLHF,TGTGCCAGCACAGGCGAAGTTAATTCACCCCTCCACTTT
-,TRBV28,TRBJ1-6,-,CASMTTSHNSPLHF,TGTGCCAGCATGACGACCAGTCATAATTCACCCCTCCACTTT
TRBD1,TRBV28,TRBJ1-2,-,CASSQTGLTF,TGTGCCAGCAGTCAGACAGGGCTCACCTTC
-,TRBV11-2,TRBJ1-3,-,CASSLGRDTKPSGNTIYF,TGTGCCAGCAGCTTAGGCCGGGACACGAAACCCTCTGGAAACACCATATATTTT
-,TRBV5-1,TRBJ2-3,-,CASSLVGGNTDTQYF,TGCGCCAGCAGCTTGGTCGGCGGGAACACAGATACGCAGTATTTT
TRBD1,TRBV3-1/TRBV3-2,TRBJ2-1,-,CASSQEFGRGRLGPEDEQFF,TGTGCCAGCAGCCAAGAATTCGGCAGGGGGCGACTCGGACCCGAGGATGAGCAGTTCTTC
TRBD1,TRBV27,TRBJ1-2,-,CASSPQIRTGGAGYGYTF,TGTGCCAGCAGTCCCCAAATAAGAACAGGGGGCGCCGGCTATGGCTACACCTTC
-,TRBV20-1,TRBJ1-5,-,CSASNVVSNQPQHF,TGCAGTGCTAGTAATGTTGTTAGCAATCAGCCCCAGCATTTT
-,TRBV6-5,TRBJ1-3,-,CASTGEAGNTIYF,TGTGCCAGCACAGGGGAGGCTGGAAACACCATATATTTT
-,TRBV28,TRBJ1-2,-,CASRREGANYGYTF,TGTGCCAGCAGGCGCGAGGGAGCTAACTATGGCTACACCTTC
-,TRBV28,TRBJ2-7,-,CASSETHEQYF,TGTGCCAGCAGTGAGACGCACGAGCAGTACTTC
TRBD2,TRBV24-1,TRBJ2-2,-,CATSKKRLAGELFF,TGTGCCACCAGCAAGAAAAGACTAGCTGGGGAGCTGTTTTTT
-,TRBV9,TRBJ2-3,-,CASSVLSGRGTHTDTQYF,TGTGCCAGCAGCGTACTGTCGGGGCGGGGGACACACACAGATACGCAGTATTTT
-,TRBV6-5,TRBJ2-7,-,CASSPEEEQYF,TGTGCCAGCAGTCCCGAGGAGGAGCAGTACTTC